A selection of T cell receptor beta chains follows, all from one sample in a study of blood T cell repertoires in COVID-19. TCRdb keeps only in-frame clones here, not all; method: immunoSEQ multiplex PCR. Of approximately 210,000 clones in the sample, 88% were seen once. Material for sequencing was peripheral blood. Receptors originate from a man aged 18-30 years with active or convalescent COVID-19. The CDR3 runs from the conserved cysteine through the conserved F or W. Each record gives: J gene, V gene, clone size, CDR3 protein. Not all rows give a size; the values are once, few, many and, for expanded clones, a class.

TRBJ1-2,TRBV19,-,CASSIPQRYGYTF
TRBJ2-7,TRBV5-1,once,CASTPGGVRYEQYF
TRBJ1-1,TRBV11-2,-,CASQGLGGNTEAFF
TRBJ2-1,TRBV19,-,CASSIKGGEQFF
TRBJ1-2,TRBV25-1,-,CASSEYGGWYGYTF
TRBJ2-1,TRBV13,-,CASSPPTGVNDEQFF
TRBJ1-1,TRBV7-8,-,CASSSIGTGGTEAFF
TRBJ2-7,TRBV2,-,CASSDRLAEESYEQYF
TRBJ1-6,TRBV6-6,-,CASSFDRDSYNSPLHF
TRBJ2-3,TRBV11-2,once,CASSLDLSTDTQYF
TRBJ2-7,TRBV6-5,-,CASSYSTQGAYEQYF
TRBJ2-5,TRBV15,-,CATSRTRQGAVETQYF
TRBJ2-3,TRBV7-9,-,CASSFLPGGSDTQYF
TRBJ2-7,TRBV6-5,-,CASSYDGQAEQYF
TRBJ2-7,TRBV3-1/TRBV3-2,-,CASSQGQGHSYEQYF
TRBJ1-1,TRBV24-1,-,CATSDSRGGNTEAFF
TRBJ1-5,TRBV12-5,-,CASGLVGPKTQTGPIGNQPQHF
TRBJ2-7,TRBV6-6,-,CASSSQGVLGEQYF
TRBJ2-7,TRBV6-1,once,CASSEAVYSPYEQYF
TRBJ2-5,TRBV7-2,-,CASSLGISGRPSQETQYF
TRBJ1-1,TRBV30,few,CAWSVTVNTEAFF
TRBJ1-4,TRBV9,-,CASSPTGGGEKLFF
TRBJ2-2,TRBV30,-,CAWSFLGLNTGELFF
TRBJ1-5,TRBV15,few,CATSRDRNQPQHF
TRBJ2-1,TRBV19,-,CASSIDPSLTYNEQFF
TRBJ1-3,TRBV10-2,-,CASSLSGSRSGNTIYF
TRBJ1-5,TRBV6-6,-,CASESQQGQPQHF
TRBJ2-1,TRBV5-1,-,CASSSEPSTSFGFYNEQFF
TRBJ2-3,TRBV4-1,-,CASSPGDRVGTDTQYF